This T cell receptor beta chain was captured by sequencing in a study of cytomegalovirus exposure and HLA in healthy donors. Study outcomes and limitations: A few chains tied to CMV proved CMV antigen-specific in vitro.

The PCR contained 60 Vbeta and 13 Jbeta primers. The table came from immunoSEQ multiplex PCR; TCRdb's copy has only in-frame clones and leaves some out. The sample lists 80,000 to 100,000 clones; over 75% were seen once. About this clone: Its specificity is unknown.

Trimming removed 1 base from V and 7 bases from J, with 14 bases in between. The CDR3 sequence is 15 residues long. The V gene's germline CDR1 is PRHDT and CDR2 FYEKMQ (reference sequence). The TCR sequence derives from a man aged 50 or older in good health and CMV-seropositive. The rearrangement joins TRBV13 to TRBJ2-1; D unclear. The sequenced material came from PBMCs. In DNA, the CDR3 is TGTGCCAGCAGCTTAGACGGTTCCCAATATAATGAGCAGTTCTTC. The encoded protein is CASSLDGSQYNEQFF.